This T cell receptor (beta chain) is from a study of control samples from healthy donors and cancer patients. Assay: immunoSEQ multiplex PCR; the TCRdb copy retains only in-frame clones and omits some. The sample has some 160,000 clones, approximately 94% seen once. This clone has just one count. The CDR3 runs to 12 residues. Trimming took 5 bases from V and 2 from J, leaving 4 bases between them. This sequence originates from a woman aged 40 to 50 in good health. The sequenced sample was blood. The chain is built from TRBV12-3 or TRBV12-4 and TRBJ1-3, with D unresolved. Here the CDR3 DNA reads TGTGCCAGCAGTACAACTGGAAACACCATATATTTT. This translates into CASSTTGNTIYF.